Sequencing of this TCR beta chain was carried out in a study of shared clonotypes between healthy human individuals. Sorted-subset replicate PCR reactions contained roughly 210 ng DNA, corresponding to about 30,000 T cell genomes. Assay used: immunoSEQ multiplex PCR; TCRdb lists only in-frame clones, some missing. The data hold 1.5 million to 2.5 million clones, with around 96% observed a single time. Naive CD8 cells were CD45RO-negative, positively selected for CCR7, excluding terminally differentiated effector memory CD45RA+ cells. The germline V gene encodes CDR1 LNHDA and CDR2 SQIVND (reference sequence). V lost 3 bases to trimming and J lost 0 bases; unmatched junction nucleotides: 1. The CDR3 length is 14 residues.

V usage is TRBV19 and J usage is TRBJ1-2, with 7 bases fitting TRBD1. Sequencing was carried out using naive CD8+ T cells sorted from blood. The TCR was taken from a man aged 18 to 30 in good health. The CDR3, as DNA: TGTGCCAGTAGTATGGGACAGCCTAACTATGGCTACACCTTC. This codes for CASSMGQPNYGYTF.